This TCR beta chain was recorded in a study of shared clonotypes between healthy human individuals. Study-wide results and caveats: The study found lower generation probabilities in non-shared clonotypes than in those shared by all four donors. Shared across several donors were 4% to 5% of the naive CD4 clonotypes.

Naive CD8 cells were CD45RO-negative, positively selected for CCR7, excluding terminally differentiated effector memory CD45RA+ cells. The CDR3 has 13 residues. The J segment lost 8 bases and the V segment lost 7 bases, leaving 6 bases of the junction unmatched. CDR1 SGHAT and CDR2 FQDESV come from the germline V gene (reference sequence). Profiling relied on immunoSEQ multiplex PCR, and the TCRdb table lists in-frame clones only, not all of them. The top ten hold about 1.1% of the sample, which has more than 2 million clones, about 95% seen once. Concerning this clone: Its antigen remains unidentified.

This TCR was recovered from a man aged 18 to 29 in good health. V usage is TRBV11-1 and J usage is TRBJ2-1, with 9 bases matching TRBD2. Sequencing was performed on naive CD8+ T cells sorted from blood. CDR3 sequence reads: CASNAGGHDEQFF. CDR3 nucleotide sequence: TGTGCCAGCAACGCGGGGGGGCATGATGAGCAGTTCTTC.